This T cell receptor beta chain was sequenced for a study of blood T cell repertoires in COVID-19. Looking at the study overall: In each case, the material was cDNA or gDNA derived from T cells, B-cell-depleted T cells, or PBMCs.

The table lists this clone with a count of one. Ages ranged from roughly 18 to 100 years, with residence in about 23 US areas. Clinical histories supplied by participants themselves formed the basis of cohort assignment. In the authors' workflow: Amplifying reference gene primers gave estimates of nucleated cell counts. Data came from immunoSEQ multiplex PCR; TCRdb stores just in-frame clones and leaves some out. V and J calls and clone size follow that table, whereas D and trimming were derived from the DNA. The sample lists roughly 340,000 clones; 75% to 90% were seen once. The specimen was PBMCs or T cells enriched from blood (not recorded which). The TCR sequence derives from a man between 18 and 35 years old who had recovered from COVID-19.

The CDR3 DNA reads TGTGCCAGCAGTTCGGAGGACAGAGCAAGCGACCACGAGCAGTACTTC. The encoded protein is CASSSEDRASDHEQYF. This chain joins TRBV6-2 or TRBV6-3 and TRBJ2-7; TRBD1 is a possible D gene (6 bases). In germline, CDR1 is MNHEY, CDR2 SVGEGT. CDR3 size: 16 residues. V shed 4 bases and J shed 5 bases, with 21 bases lying between them.